This TCR beta chain was documented in a study of OX40 agonist ivuxolimab in advanced cancers. The CDR3 covers 14 residues. Deletions cut 0 bases from V and 2 bases from J, with 9 bases between. Germline V gene lookup returns CDR1 SGHNT and CDR2 YYREEE (reference sequence). Study-wide points: Normalized T-cell clonal expansion was also low in a subset of nonresponders.

With respect to this clone: Its antigen is currently unknown.

Profiling relied on immunoSEQ multiplex PCR, and the TCRdb table lists in-frame clones only, not all of them. The sample records 60,000 or so clones, 92% being singletons. Systemic immunosuppression or autoimmune disease history was grounds to exclude patients. The TCR sequence derives from an adult with an advanced solid tumor such as melanoma, head and neck, liver or kidney cancer. The sequences come from CD4+ or CD8+ T cells sorted from blood, collected in a trial of the OX40 agonist ivuxolimab. V and J are TRBV5-4 and TRBJ2-7; D remains ambiguous. The CDR3 protein is CASSLAHDTYEQYF. CDR3 bases: TGTGCCAGCAGCTTGGCCCATGACACCTACGAGCAGTACTTC. Drawing the rest from reference TRBV5-4 and TRBJ2-7, the complete variable domain is ETGVTQSPTHLIKTRGQQVTLRCSSQSGHNTVSWYQQALGQGPQFIFQYYREEENGRGNFPPRFSGLQFPNYSSELNVNALELDDSALYLCASSLAHDTYEQYFGPGTRLTVT.